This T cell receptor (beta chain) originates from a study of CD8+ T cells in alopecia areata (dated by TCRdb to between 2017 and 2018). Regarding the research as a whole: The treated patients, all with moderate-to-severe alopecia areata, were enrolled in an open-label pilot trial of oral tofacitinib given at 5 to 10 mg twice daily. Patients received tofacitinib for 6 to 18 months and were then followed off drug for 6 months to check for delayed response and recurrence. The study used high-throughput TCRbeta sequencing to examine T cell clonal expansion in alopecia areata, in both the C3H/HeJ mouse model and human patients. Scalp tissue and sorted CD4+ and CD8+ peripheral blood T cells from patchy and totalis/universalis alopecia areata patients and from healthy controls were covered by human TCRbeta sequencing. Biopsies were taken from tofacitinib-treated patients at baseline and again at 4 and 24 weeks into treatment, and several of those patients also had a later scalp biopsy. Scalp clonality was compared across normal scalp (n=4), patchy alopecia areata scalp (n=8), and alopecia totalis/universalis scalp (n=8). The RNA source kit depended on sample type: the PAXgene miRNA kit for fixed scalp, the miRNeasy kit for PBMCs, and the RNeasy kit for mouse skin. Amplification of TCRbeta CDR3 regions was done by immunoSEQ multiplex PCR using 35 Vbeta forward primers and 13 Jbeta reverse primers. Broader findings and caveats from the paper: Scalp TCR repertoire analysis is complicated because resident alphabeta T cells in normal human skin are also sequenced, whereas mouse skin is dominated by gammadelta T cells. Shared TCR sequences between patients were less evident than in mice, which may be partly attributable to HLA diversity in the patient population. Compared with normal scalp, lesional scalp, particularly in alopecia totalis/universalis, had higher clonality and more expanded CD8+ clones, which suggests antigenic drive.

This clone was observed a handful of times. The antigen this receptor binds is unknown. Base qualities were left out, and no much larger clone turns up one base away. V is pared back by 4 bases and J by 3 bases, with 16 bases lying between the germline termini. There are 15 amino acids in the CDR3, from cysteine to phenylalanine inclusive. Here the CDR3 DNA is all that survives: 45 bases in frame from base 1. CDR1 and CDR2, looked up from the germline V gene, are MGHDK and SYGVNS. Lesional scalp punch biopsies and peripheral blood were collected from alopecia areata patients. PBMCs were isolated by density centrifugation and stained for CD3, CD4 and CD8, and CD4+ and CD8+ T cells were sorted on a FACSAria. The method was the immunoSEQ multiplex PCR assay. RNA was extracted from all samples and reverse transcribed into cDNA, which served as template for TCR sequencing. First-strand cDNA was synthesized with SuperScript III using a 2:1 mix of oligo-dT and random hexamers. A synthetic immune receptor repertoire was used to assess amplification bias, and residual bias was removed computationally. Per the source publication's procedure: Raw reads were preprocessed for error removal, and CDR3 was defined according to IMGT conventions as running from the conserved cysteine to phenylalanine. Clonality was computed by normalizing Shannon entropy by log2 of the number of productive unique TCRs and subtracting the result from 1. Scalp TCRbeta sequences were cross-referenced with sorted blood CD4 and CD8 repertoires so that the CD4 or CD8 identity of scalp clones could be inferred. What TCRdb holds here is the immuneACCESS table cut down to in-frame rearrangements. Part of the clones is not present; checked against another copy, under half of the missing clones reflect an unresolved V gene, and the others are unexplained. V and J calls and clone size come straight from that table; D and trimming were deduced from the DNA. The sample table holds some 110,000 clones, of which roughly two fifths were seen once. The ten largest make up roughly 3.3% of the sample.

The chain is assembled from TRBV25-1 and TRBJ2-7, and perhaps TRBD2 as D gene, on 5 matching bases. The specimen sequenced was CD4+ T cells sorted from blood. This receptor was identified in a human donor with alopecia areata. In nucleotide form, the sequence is TGTGCCAGCAGTGCGGCGGGTCCCCCCATCTACGAGCAGTACTTC. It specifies CASSAAGPPIYEQYF.